This record covers a single TCR beta chain. Clones were read by immunoSEQ multiplex PCR, and TCRdb kept only the in-frame ones, dropping some. The sample records around 110,000 clones, about four fifths being singletons. The CDR3 covers 13 residues. The V segment lost 3 bases and the J segment 6 bases; nucleotides outside the gene matches: 5. Per germline, CDR1 DFQATT and CDR2 SNEGSKA (reference sequence). The entry originates in a study of blood T cell repertoires in COVID-19. Study-wide background: The United States, Italy and Spain supplied acute and convalescent COVID-19 samples.

The specimen sequenced was peripheral blood. The origin of this receptor is a man aged 65-85 years with acute or convalescent COVID-19. The chain employs TRBV20-1 and TRBJ2-4; TRBD1 matches 7 bases. The CDR3 loop reads CSASVAGGNIQYF. CDR3 coding DNA: TGCAGTGCTAGTGTGGCAGGGGGAAACATTCAGTACTTC.